Below, 29 T cell receptor beta chains from the same sample are listed, as sequenced in a study of T cells in Graves' hyperthyroidism and ophthalmopathy (dated by TCRdb to about 2019). The method was multiplex PCR. The listed sequencing device is Illumina HiSeq 2000. Amplification of TCR beta CDR3 regions was carried out from RNA transcripts. A first-round RT-PCR of the TCR CDR3 used the HTBI primer set with the Qiagen OneStep RT-PCR kit. The public reads were run again by TCRdb, first through fastp at Q25 and then through MiXCR, and only productive beta chains were kept. For every CDR3 protein sequence, its rows merge into one entry that carries the most common genes and DNA. This sample holds some 490,000 distinct CDR3 sequences; roughly a sixth were observed only once. The ten top clones hold 29% of the sample. The sequencing sample was made of blood. The receptors come from a young woman with Graves' ophthalmopathy.

This clonotype was picked up a small number of times. The chain combines TRBV20-1 with TRBJ1-4; D uncertain. Germline lookup yields CDR1 DFQATT and CDR2 SNEGSKA (reference sequence). The CDR3 loop spans 13 amino acids. Here the CDR3 DNA reads TGCCTAACAGCCGGGGAAGGGAATGAAAAACTGTTTTTT. As protein: CLTAGEGNEKLFF.

This clonotype was counted many times. The chain couples TRBV7-9 to TRBJ2-7; TRBD1 might be the D (6 bases). Trimming removed 5 bases at V and 7 bases at J, with 15 bases between. This CDR3 has 13 residues. Germline V gene lookup returns CDR1 SEHNR and CDR2 FQNEAQ (reference sequence). The CDR3 region is CASSREQGDEQYF. CDR3 in DNA: TGTGCCAGCAGCCGTGAACAGGGAGATGAGCAGTACTTC.

This clonotype was observed at least ten times. This sequence joins TRBV12-3 or TRBV12-4 and TRBJ2-7; D is unresolved. CDR3 length equals 13 residues. V was shortened by 3 bases and J by 6 bases, with 12 bases between the two germline ends. CDR3 residues: CASSFEDQSEQYF. The CDR3 DNA reads TGTGCCAGCAGTTTCGAGGACCAGAGCGAGCAGTACTTC.

Remarks on this clonotype: A much larger clone lies a single base off, so this may be a read error. The CDR3 reads CASSLTSRDHEQYF. CDR3 nucleotide sequence: TGTGCCAGCAGCCTCACTAGCAGGGACCACGAGCAGTACTTC. The V call is TRBV3-1, the J call TRBJ2-7; perhaps TRBD2 as D (6 bases). The V end was cut by 4 bases, the J end by 5 bases, with 15 bases between. Per germline, CDR1 LGHDT and CDR2 YNNKEL (reference sequence). CDR3 size: 14 residues.

This clonotype was seen only once. CDR3 DNA: TGTGCCAGCAGTTTAGCAGGACTGAACTCTGGAAACACCATATATTTT. As protein: CASSLAGLNSGNTIYF. This sequence joins TRBV28 and TRBJ1-3; D unclear. Per germline, CDR1 MDHEN and CDR2 SYDVKM. There are 16 residues in the CDR3. V shed 2 bases and J shed 0 bases, with 11 bases lying between them.

This clonotype has ten or more counts. J is TRBJ1-1 and V is TRBV24-1, with 8 positions matching TRBD1. Germline V lookup: CDR1 KGHDR, CDR2 SFDVKD. This CDR3 contains 15 residues. V dropped 9 bases and J dropped 1; count of bases not matched to a gene: 9. The CDR3 DNA is TGTGCCACCGAGACAGGGGAGGGAAGGAACACTGAAGCTTTCTTT. Protein product: CATETGEGRNTEAFF.

This clonotype appeared a few times. V is TRBV4-3 and J is TRBJ2-7; possibly TRBD2 for D (6 bases). Germline V gene sequence: CDR1 LGHNA, CDR2 YSLEER. Between the trimmed V and J ends, which lost 6 bases and 4 bases, there was a span of 25 bases. CDR3 size: 17 residues. The CDR3: CASSVFLAVRAGYEQYF. For the CDR3, the DNA is TGCGCCAGCAGTGTTTTTTTAGCGGTGAGGGCCGGGTACGAGCAGTACTTC.

This clonotype showed up just once. A clone one base away is much larger, so this may be a read error. The chain's CDR3 is CASSPGLAGGHNEQFF. CDR3 DNA sequence: TGTGCCAGCAGCCCAGGACTAGCGGGAGGTCACAATGAGCAGTTCTTC. This rearrangement joins TRBV7-2 to TRBJ2-1; 14 positions agree with TRBD2. Germline loops: CDR1 SGHTA, CDR2 FQGNSA. This CDR3 spans 16 amino acids. V shed 5 bases and J 5 bases; nucleotides not matched to a gene: 5.

V is TRBV7-9 and J is TRBJ1-6; TRBD1 aligns across 11 bases. The CDR3 length is 16 residues. Looked up from germline, CDR1 is SEHNR and CDR2 is FQNEAQ (reference sequence). The V segment lost 5 bases and the J segment 8 bases; nucleotides outside the gene matches: 8. CDR3 residues: CASSPWTGGADSPLHF. CDR3 sequence (DNA): TGTGCCAGCAGCCCATGGACAGGGGGCGCCGATTCACCCCTCCACTTT.

This clonotype has ten or more counts. The chain employs TRBV7-3 and TRBJ2-3; 7 nucleotides align to TRBD2. V was clipped by 5 bases and J by 2 bases; unmatched bases: 7. The V gene's germline CDR1 is SGHTA and CDR2 FQGTGA. There are 15 residues in the CDR3. CDR3 bases: TGTGCCAGCAGCCTAAGCGGGGCCGACACAGATACGCAGTATTTT. The encoded protein is CASSLSGADTDTQYF.

This clonotype showed up many times. The chain employs TRBV7-2 and TRBJ2-3, with 7 nucleotides matching TRBD2. Germline CDR1 SGHTA, CDR2 FQGNSA. The CDR3 runs to 16 residues. V was pared by 1 base and J by 2 bases, with 6 bases of the junction left unmatched. The CDR3 nucleotides read TGTGCCAGCAGCTTAGGTCTAGCGGAATACACAGATACGCAGTATTTT. It is translated as CASSLGLAEYTDTQYF.

This clonotype was recorded at least ten times. The rearrangement joins TRBV20-1 to TRBJ2-3; 13 nucleotides line up with TRBD2. Trimming took 6 bases from V and 6 from J; bases not matched to a gene: 9. In germline, CDR1 is DFQATT, CDR2 SNEGSKA (reference sequence). There are 15 residues in the CDR3. CDR3 in amino acids: CSANGLAGDGDTQYF. CDR3 DNA sequence: TGCAGTGCAAACGGACTAGCGGGAGACGGGGATACGCAGTATTTT.

This clonotype was counted ten times or more. The J gene is TRBJ2-2, the V gene TRBV6-1; maybe TRBD2 (7 bases). There are 16 residues in the CDR3. Germline V gene sequence: CDR1 MNHNS, CDR2 SASEGT. Trimming removed 5 bases from V and 7 bases from J, with 20 bases in between. The CDR3 reads CASSSLLRGGDGELFF. The CDR3 DNA is TGTGCCAGCAGTTCCCTCCTTCGAGGGGGGGACGGGGAGCTGTTTTTT.

This clonotype was seen only a few times. This chain joins TRBV7-9 and TRBJ2-5, with a tentative D call TRBD1 (6 bases). The length of the CDR3 is 14 residues. Germline loops: CDR1 SEHNR, CDR2 FQNEAQ (reference sequence). V was trimmed by 7 bases and J by 0 bases, leaving 12 bases between them. This CDR3 reads CASTGVEYQETQYF. CDR3 DNA sequence: TGTGCCAGCACAGGGGTCGAGTACCAAGAGACCCAGTACTTC.

Worth noting for this clonotype: A much larger clone differs from this one at a single base, so this may be a read error. In DNA, the CDR3 is TGTGCCAGTGGTGACCGGGGTCTGAACACTGAAGCTTTCTTT. It yields the protein CASGDRGLNTEAFF. This rearrangement joins TRBV19 to TRBJ1-1; D call uncertain. Germline lookup yields CDR1 LNHDA and CDR2 SQIVND (reference sequence). Trimming took 8 bases from V and 0 from J, leaving 13 bases between them. The CDR3 has 14 amino acids.

The chain employs TRBV2 and TRBJ2-1; D is unresolved. V shed 4 bases and J shed 2 bases, with 12 bases lying between them. The CDR3 runs to 15 residues. Germline V gene sequence: CDR1 SNHLY, CDR2 FYNNEI. The CDR3 is CASSGHLFPYNEQFF. The CDR3 DNA reads as TGTGCCAGCAGTGGGCACCTTTTTCCCTACAATGAGCAGTTCTTC. Full variable domain (outside the CDR3, taken from reference TRBV2 and TRBJ2-1): EPEVTQTPSHQVTQMGQEVILRCVPISNHLYFYWYRQILGQKVEFLVSFYNNEISEKSEIFDDQFSVERPDGSNFTLKIRSTKLEDSAMYFCASSGHLFPYNEQFFGPGTRLTVL.

Note on this clonotype: It may be a read error: a sequence one base away is much more abundant. The conserved phenylalanine or tryptophan is not found at the CDR3 terminus, so this likely reflects a read error. V gene TRBV9 combines with J gene TRBJ2-5, with TRBD1 matching 10 bases. CDR3 length: 16 residues. Germline CDR1 is SGDLS and CDR2 is YYNGEE. Losses at the gene ends were 2 bases for V and 2 bases for J; bases not matched to a gene: 6. CDR3 residues: CASSVGDRGFQETQYL. Here the CDR3 DNA reads TGTGCCAGCAGCGTTGGGGACAGGGGATTTCAAGAGACCCAGTACCTC.

This clonotype came up a few times. The gene calls are TRBV5-1 and TRBJ2-5; 7 bases are a match to TRBD1. Germline V gene sequence: CDR1 SGHRS, CDR2 YFSETQ. Trimming cost V 5 bases and J 5 bases; bases outside gene matches: 6. The length of the CDR3 is 13 residues. The CDR3 region is CASSGTAGETQYF. CDR3 DNA: TGCGCCAGCAGTGGGACAGCTGGGGAGACCCAGTACTTC.

This clonotype has just a few counts. This chain uses TRBV11-3 with TRBJ2-1; 8 bases line up with TRBD1. CDR3 size: 15 residues. The germline gives CDR1 SGHNT, CDR2 YENEEA. J lost 3 bases, V lost 5 bases, and 6 bases had no gene match. This chain's CDR3 is CASSPAGQVYNEQFF. CDR3 nucleotides: TGTGCCAGCAGCCCCGCGGGACAGGTCTACAATGAGCAGTTCTTC. Complete variable domain (other parts from reference TRBV11-3 and TRBJ2-1): EAGVVQSPRYKIIEKKQPVAFWCNPISGHNTLYWYLQNLGQGPELLIRYENEEAVDDSQLPKDRFSAERLKGVDSTLKIQPAELGDSAVYLCASSPAGQVYNEQFFGPGTRLTVL.

The rearrangement links TRBV4-3 to TRBJ2-7, with D tentatively TRBD2 (6 bases). The CDR3 runs to 15 residues. V gave up 7 bases and J gave up 2 bases, with 18 bases separating them. Germline V gene sequence: CDR1 LGHNA, CDR2 YSLEER. DNA of the CDR3: TGCGCCAGCACCAACCGGCACGGGAGTACCTACGAGCAGTACTTC. Translated: CASTNRHGSTYEQYF.

This clonotype was detected only a few times. The V gene is TRBV7-9, the J gene TRBJ1-1, with D uncertain. Germline CDR1 reads SEHNR; CDR2 reads FQNEAQ (reference sequence). The V end was cut by 4 bases, the J end by 1 base, with 7 bases between. CDR3 length: 13 amino acids. The CDR3: CASSSWGNTEAFF. In nucleotides, the CDR3 is TGTGCCAGCAGCTCTTGGGGGAACACTGAAGCTTTCTTT.

This clonotype occurred many times. The rearrangement uses TRBV20-1 and TRBJ1-2; D not certain. The CDR3 runs 14 residues. Germline V gene data show CDR1 as DFQATT and CDR2 as SNEGSKA (reference sequence). V lost 5 bases, J lost 2 bases, and 15 bases lay in between. Here the CDR3 DNA reads TGCAGTGCTCGGACGGAGGAGTCGAACTATGGCTACACCTTC. Amino acids: CSARTEESNYGYTF.

This clonotype has a handful of counts. This chain uses TRBV29-1 with TRBJ2-5, with a weak D call TRBD1 (6 bases). This CDR3 has 12 residues. The germline gives CDR1 SQVTM, CDR2 ANQGSEA. V gave up 8 bases and J gave up 4 bases, with 14 bases separating them. The CDR3 region has the DNA TGCAGCTCGGGACAAGCAGGAGAGACCCAGTACTTC. Amino acids: CSSGQAGETQYF.

This clonotype was counted between two and nine times. The chain is built from TRBV5-4 and TRBJ2-3, with unresolved D. V lost 7 bases, J lost 1 base, and 13 bases lay in between. Germline V gene data show CDR1 as SGHNT and CDR2 as YYREEE (reference sequence). The CDR3 runs to 14 residues. The CDR3 nucleotides read TGTGCCAGCCTAGAATGGGGTGGCACAGATACGCAGTATTTT. Its protein is CASLEWGGTDTQYF.

This clonotype appeared many times. The chain links TRBV24-1 to TRBJ2-1; 9 bases map to TRBD2. The germline V gene encodes CDR1 KGHDR and CDR2 SFDVKD. This CDR3 comprises 16 residues. V gave up 1 base and J gave up 10 bases; unmatched junction bases: 10. CDR3 protein: CATSDFNLAGTNEQFF. For the CDR3, the DNA is TGTGCCACCAGTGATTTCAACCTAGCGGGAACTAACGAGCAGTTCTTC.

V is TRBV20-1 and J is TRBJ1-6; a weak D match, TRBD1 (6 bases). Trimming left V 7 bases short and J 6 bases short, with 16 bases between. CDR1 and CDR2 (germline): DFQATT, SNEGSKA (reference sequence). The CDR3 is 14 amino acids. This CDR3 is CSGGARDPNSPLHF. The CDR3 DNA reads as TGCAGTGGGGGGGCCCGGGACCCTAATTCACCCCTCCACTTT.

This clonotype was recorded a few times. The chain recombines TRBV19 with TRBJ1-2; a weak D match, TRBD1 (5 bases). V was clipped by 5 bases and J by 4 bases, with 11 bases between them. Per the germline V gene, CDR1 is LNHDA and CDR2 is SQIVND (reference sequence). The CDR3 runs to 13 residues. The CDR3 spells CASSQGRSYGYTF. CDR3 sequence (DNA): TGTGCCAGTAGTCAGGGACGGAGCTATGGCTACACCTTC.

This clonotype was picked up many times. This chain connects TRBV2 to TRBJ1-4; TRBD1 might be the D (5 bases). The CDR3 runs 14 residues. Germline V lookup: CDR1 SNHLY, CDR2 FYNNEI. The V end lost 7 bases, the J end lost 0 bases, and 9 bases lay between the germline ends. The CDR3, as DNA: TGTGCCAGCAACCCCAGGGCAACTAATGAAAAACTGTTTTTT. This sequence encodes CASNPRATNEKLFF.

The V and J genes are TRBV28 and TRBJ2-3; D is possibly TRBD2 (7 bases). CDR1 MDHEN and CDR2 SYDVKM come from the germline V gene. The CDR3 is 16 amino acids. Trimming removed 6 bases at V and 2 bases at J, with 18 bases between. The CDR3 DNA reads TGTGCCAGCAGCAGGGGAGTGGGACTATACACAGATACGCAGTATTTT. Its translation is CASSRGVGLYTDTQYF.